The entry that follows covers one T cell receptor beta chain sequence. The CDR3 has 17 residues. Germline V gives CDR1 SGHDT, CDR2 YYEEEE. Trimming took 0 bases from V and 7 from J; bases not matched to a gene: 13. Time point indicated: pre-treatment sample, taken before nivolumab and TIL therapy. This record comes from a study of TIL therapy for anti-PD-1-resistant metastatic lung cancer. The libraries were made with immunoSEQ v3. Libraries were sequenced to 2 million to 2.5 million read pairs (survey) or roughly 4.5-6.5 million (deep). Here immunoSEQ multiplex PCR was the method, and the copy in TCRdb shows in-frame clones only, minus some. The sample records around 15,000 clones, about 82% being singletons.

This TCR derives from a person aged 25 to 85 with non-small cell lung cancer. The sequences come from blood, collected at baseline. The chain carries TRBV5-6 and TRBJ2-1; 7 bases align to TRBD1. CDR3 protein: CASSLAFRGPGGNEQFF. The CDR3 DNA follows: TGTGCCAGCAGCTTGGCCTTTAGGGGGCCAGGTGGGAATGAGCAGTTCTTC.